The 25 T cell receptor beta chains below all came from one sample that was sequenced in a study of T cells after yellow fever vaccination. TCRdb re-derived calls from the 5' RACE reads in MiXCR, one entry per CDR3 protein. The sample lists 150,000 to 200,000 distinct CDR3 sequences, around 7.3% occurring once. The source material was CD4+ T cells sorted from PBMCs, sampled 5 to 6 days after the first yellow fever vaccination. Source of these receptors: a man aged 18 to 30 who received the YFV17D yellow fever vaccine.

The chain carries TRBV7-2 and TRBJ2-5; maybe TRBD2 (6 bases). V was clipped by 1 base and J by 2 bases, with 8 bases between them. The CDR3 runs to 14 residues. CDR1 is SGHTA, CDR2 FQGNSA, per germline. Here the CDR3 DNA reads TGTGCCAGCAGCTTAGGGAGGGAGCAAGAGACCCAGTACTTC. This gives the protein CASSLGREQETQYF.

At least ten counts were recorded for this clonotype. This chain joins TRBV5-5 and TRBJ2-7, with 9 bases lining up with TRBD2. The CDR3 consists of 15 residues. Germline CDR1 is SGHKS and CDR2 is YYEKEE (reference sequence). V lost 0 bases to trimming and J lost 4 bases; unmatched junction nucleotides: 5. The CDR3 here is CASSLGAGGTYEQYV. CDR3 nucleotides: TGTGCCAGCAGCTTGGGGGCGGGGGGGACGTACGAGCAGTACGTC.

The J gene is TRBJ2-5, the V gene TRBV7-6, with D maybe TRBD1 (7 bases). The germline gives CDR1 SGHVS, CDR2 FNYEAQ. The length of the CDR3 is 15 residues. V lost 4 bases and J lost 3, with 15 bases in between. The CDR3 DNA reads TGTGCCAGCAGCTGGAGACAGGGCGGGAAAGAGACCCAGTACTTC. Translation: CASSWRQGGKETQYF.

This clonotype has a count of ten or more. V is TRBV7-3 and J is TRBJ1-6; 9 bases are a match to TRBD1. Per germline, CDR1 SGHTA and CDR2 FQGTGA. The trim removed 4 bases at V and 10 bases at J, leaving 5 bases unmatched. The CDR3 has 14 amino acids. The CDR3 DNA reads as TGTGCCAGCAGCTCGGGACAGGGCTCCTCACCCCTCCACTTT. Its protein product is CASSSGQGSSPLHF.

This clonotype has a handful of counts. V and J are TRBV18 and TRBJ1-2; TRBD1 matches at 10 bases. J lost 3 bases, V lost 6 bases, and 13 bases had no gene match. Germline V gene lookup returns CDR1 KGHSH and CDR2 LQKENI. This CDR3 region has 17 residues. CDR3 bases: TGTGCCAGCTCGCCCGTCCCGGGACAGGGGACTTACTATGGCTACACCTTC. Its protein is CASSPVPGQGTYYGYTF.

This clonotype was observed many times. The V and J genes are TRBV4-3 and TRBJ1-2; D remains ambiguous. The CDR3 consists of 13 residues. Trimming cost V 0 bases and J 8 bases, with 10 bases left between them. From germline, CDR1 is LGHNA and CDR2 YSLEER. The CDR3 DNA is TGCGCCAGCAGCCAAGATCGGGGTGGAGGCTACACCTTC. Translation: CASSQDRGGGYTF.

About this clonotype itself: One end of the junction varies from germline; a read error may be responsible. J is TRBJ2-1 and V is TRBV4-2; 10 nucleotides agree with TRBD2. The CDR3 runs 14 residues. Germline CDR1 and CDR2: LGHNA and YNFKEQ. DNA of the CDR3: TGTGCCAGCAAGCTAGCGGGGGACCACAATGAGCAGATCTTC. Residues: CASKLAGDHNEQIF.

This sequence joins TRBV2 and TRBJ2-3; TRBD2 agrees at 8 bases. V shed 4 bases and J 4 bases; nucleotides not matched to a gene: 4. Per germline, CDR1 SNHLY and CDR2 FYNNEI. There are 14 residues in the CDR3. Here the CDR3 reads CASSGSGGADTQYF. The CDR3 DNA sequence: TGTGCCAGCAGTGGCAGCGGGGGTGCAGATACGCAGTATTTT.

The rearrangement joins TRBV24-1 to TRBJ2-3; D unclear. CDR1 is KGHDR, CDR2 SFDVKD, per germline. The length of the CDR3 is 14 residues. V shed 4 bases and J shed 0 bases, with 7 bases lying between them. The CDR3 DNA follows: TGTGCCACCAGTGACCACACTAGCACAGATACGCAGTATTTT. This codes for CATSDHTSTDTQYF.

J is TRBJ2-5 and V is TRBV7-2; weak D call: TRBD1 (5 bases). The V end lost 6 bases, the J end lost 9 bases, and 20 bases lay between the germline ends. The CDR3 totals 14 residues. The germline V gene encodes CDR1 SGHTA and CDR2 FQGNSA. This CDR3 reads CASSYDRQDWPQYF. In DNA form, the CDR3 reads TGTGCCAGCAGTTACGACAGACAAGATTGGCCCCAGTACTTC.

Of note for this clonotype: This clone may be a read error of a much larger clone one base away. The V call is TRBV5-1, the J call TRBJ2-1; D may be TRBD1 or TRBD2 (5 bases each). Looked up from germline, CDR1 is SGHRS and CDR2 is YFSETQ. The CDR3 spans 15 residues. The CDR3 DNA is TGCGCCAGCAGACCCGGGACCGCGTCCTCCAATGAGCAGTTCTTC. Translating gives CASRPGTASSNEQFF.

This clonotype was counted at least ten times. This chain uses TRBV4-3 with TRBJ1-3, with D hard to call. CDR1 and CDR2 from the germline V gene are LGHNA and YSLEER. The CDR3 sequence is 14 residues long. V was trimmed by 4 bases and J by 1 base, leaving 8 bases between them. The CDR3 reads CASSRPGSGNTIYF. The CDR3 coding sequence is TGCGCCAGCAGCCGGCCGGGGTCTGGAAACACCATATATTTT.

This clonotype appeared many times. The chain recombines TRBV5-1 with TRBJ2-6; D gene unclear. Germline assignment: CDR1 SGHRS and CDR2 YFSETQ. The CDR3 extends over 18 amino acids. The V end lost 7 bases, the J end lost 0 bases, and 20 bases lay between the germline ends. CDR3 residues: CASGPRKGPLSGANVLTF. CDR3 coding DNA: TGCGCCAGCGGCCCTAGGAAGGGTCCCCTCTCTGGGGCCAACGTCCTGACTTTC.

This clonotype was counted many times. The rearrangement joins TRBV12-3 or TRBV12-4 to TRBJ1-6; 9 bases are shared with TRBD1. The junction had 3 bases not matched to a gene; V was cut back by 6 bases and J by 6 bases. The CDR3 covers 14 residues. The CDR3 reads CASSKDRGNSPLHF. Here the CDR3 DNA reads TGTGCCAGCAGCAAGGACAGGGGTAATTCACCCCTCCACTTT.

V and J are TRBV5-1 and TRBJ2-3, with D possibly TRBD2 on 6 matching bases. The V and J ends lost 7 bases and 2 bases respectively, with 17 bases between them. The CDR3 is 15 residues long. Germline CDR1 is SGHRS and CDR2 is YFSETQ. The CDR3 DNA sequence: TGCGCCAGCGGAGTCACGGGGGAAACCACAGATACGCAGTATTTT. This gives the protein CASGVTGETTDTQYF.

The chain links TRBV5-5 to TRBJ2-1; D is perhaps TRBD1 (6 bases). CDR1 is SGHKS and CDR2 is YYEKEE in the germline V gene (reference sequence). Trimming pared 0 bases from V and 8 bases from J, leaving 15 bases between. The CDR3 has 15 residues. DNA of the CDR3: TGTGCCAGCAGCTTGGGGGGGCAAGGTTTCGATGAGCAGTTCTTC. The encoded protein is CASSLGGQGFDEQFF.

This clonotype was counted at least ten times. The rearrangement links TRBV24-1 to TRBJ2-5; D could derive from TRBD1 or TRBD2 (6 bases each). This CDR3 region has 14 residues. With 4 bases removed from V and 2 bases from J, the gap between germline ends came to 10 bases. Germline assignment: CDR1 KGHDR and CDR2 SFDVKD. CDR3 sequence: CATSDGGTQETQYF. The DNA for the CDR3 is TGTGCCACCAGTGACGGCGGGACACAAGAGACCCAGTACTTC.

This clonotype occurred many times. The gene calls are TRBV4-3 and TRBJ1-2; a weak D match, TRBD1 (6 bases). The length of the CDR3 is 13 residues. Trimming left V 4 bases short and J 4 bases short, with 10 bases between. Germline assignment: CDR1 LGHNA and CDR2 YSLEER. The CDR3 nucleotides are TGCGCCAGCAGCCGAAAAGGGGGCTATGGCTACACCTTC. Its protein is CASSRKGGYGYTF.

Comment on this clonotype: A much larger clone lies one base from this, so it may be a read error. This chain joins TRBV7-2 and TRBJ1-6; D possibly corresponds to TRBD1 (6 bases). The CDR3 consists of 16 residues. Germline lookup yields CDR1 SGHTA and CDR2 FQGNSA. V gave up 2 bases and J gave up 9 bases, with 17 bases separating them. This CDR3 reads CASSLSATGGISPLHF. Here the CDR3 DNA reads TGTGCCAGCAGCTTATCGGCGACAGGAGGAATTTCACCCCTCCACTTT.

Ten or more counts support this clonotype. The rearrangement links TRBV3-1 to TRBJ1-4; 10 bases agree with TRBD1. The V and J ends lost 4 bases and 8 bases, in that order; junction bases with no gene match: 7. The CDR3 has 15 amino acids. CDR1 and CDR2 from the germline V gene are LGHDT and YNNKEL (reference sequence). The CDR3, as DNA: TGTGCCAGCAGCCGTGGACAGGGGGTCGGCGAAAAACTGTTTTTT. It yields the protein CASSRGQGVGEKLFF.

CDR3 bases: TGTGCCAGCTCACCACCGGTGTCAGGCGGTGACGAGCAGTACTTC. Its protein product is CASSPPVSGGDEQYF. The V call is TRBV18, the J call TRBJ2-7; D is uncertain. Germline V lookup: CDR1 KGHSH, CDR2 LQKENI. This CDR3 has 15 amino acids. Trimming removed 0 bases at V and 5 bases at J, with 14 bases between.

A few counts support this clonotype. This chain links TRBV19 with TRBJ2-5, with 8 bases that match TRBD1. The CDR3 is 15 residues long. Losses at the gene ends were 7 bases for V and 5 bases for J; bases not matched to a gene: 12. Germline CDR1 and CDR2: LNHDA and SQIVND (reference sequence). Here the CDR3 reads CASKEGGRGPETQYF. CDR3 coding DNA: TGTGCCAGTAAGGAAGGAGGCAGGGGGCCCGAGACCCAGTACTTC.

The rearrangement uses TRBV18 and TRBJ1-6; D may be TRBD1 (5 bases). Germline V gene lookup returns CDR1 KGHSH and CDR2 LQKENI. V lost 3 bases and J lost 8, with 11 bases in between. CDR3 length: 14 residues. Here the CDR3 reads CASSPGQQDSPLHF. In nucleotides, the CDR3 is TGTGCCAGCTCACCTGGACAACAGGATTCACCCCTCCACTTT.

A few counts support this clonotype. J is TRBJ1-1 and V is TRBV19; D is possibly TRBD1 (5 bases). The CDR3 spans 11 residues. Germline values: CDR1 LNHDA, CDR2 SQIVND (reference sequence). V was trimmed by 8 bases and J by 7 bases, leaving 11 bases between them. As DNA, the CDR3 is TGTGCCAGTGATGACAGCAGTGAAGCTTTCTTT. It yields the protein CASDDSSEAFF.

This clonotype was seen a handful of times. The V call is TRBV9, the J call TRBJ2-3, with D perhaps being TRBD1 or TRBD2 (5 bases each). Germline V CDR1 and CDR2: SGDLS, YYNGEE. This CDR3 is built from 13 residues. The germline V and J ends were trimmed by 3 bases and 2 bases, with 7 bases remaining between them. This chain's CDR3 is CASSGGITDTQYF. CDR3 DNA sequence: TGTGCCAGCAGCGGGGGGATCACAGATACGCAGTATTTT. Complete variable domain (other parts from reference TRBV9 and TRBJ2-3): DSGVTQTPKHLITATGQRVTLRCSPRSGDLSVYWYQQSLDQGLQFLIQYYNGEERAKGNILERFSAQQFPDLHSELNLSSLELGDSALYFCASSGGITDTQYFGPGTRLTVL.